This TCR beta chain was found in a study of T cells in tuberculosis (dated by TCRdb to 2017 to 2018). Regarding the complete study: The study combined CD1B tetramers and high-throughput TCR immunosequencing to characterize T cells specific for the mycobacterial lipid antigen glucose monomycolate (GMM). A South African clinical cohort compared IGRA-negative adolescents, IGRA-positive adolescents with latent tuberculosis and adults with active tuberculosis, around ten per group. PBMC from patients with active tuberculosis were archived either before the start of standard anti-tuberculosis treatment or within 7 days of starting that treatment.

The study at large found these results: Clinical samples were chosen by availability of cryopreserved specimens, and active tuberculosis cases were adults while controls were adolescents. Using GEM motif frequencies, a classifier achieved 60% to 70% accuracy, whereas a classifier built on the diverse GMM-specific repertoire got to 87% accuracy (AUROC about 0.9). Smaller mean NN-distances to GMM-specific TCRs were observed in active tuberculosis TCR-alpha repertoires than in IGRA-negative controls, suggesting clonal expansion of GMM-specific TCRs. Shorter CDR3-alpha lengths in active tuberculosis patients partly drove the smaller NN-distances, and the TCR-beta difference was not statistically significant.

Points on this clone: It lacks a known antigen. Per-nucleotide qualities are absent, and no much larger clonotype sits a single base away.

The sample's time point label, decoded: new active TB diagnosis, blood taken before or within 7 days of starting treatment. Active tuberculosis patients were HIV-seronegative South African adults aged 18 years or older with a new diagnosis. Confirmation of active tuberculosis was based on positive sputum smear microscopy and/or a positive M. tuberculosis culture. Immunosequencing was performed on unsorted cryopreserved PBMC and covered approximately 100,000 T cells per clinical donor on average. TCR libraries were generated with the immunoSEQ multiplex PCR assay, using TCR-beta and/or TCR-alpha/delta assays for each sample. Amplified TCR libraries were sequenced on the Illumina high-throughput platform. The source study handled its data this way. Clustering and dimensionality reduction were performed using pairwise TCRdist distances among GMM-specific receptors from ex vivo sorted or in vitro expanded T cells. The score assigned to each clinical repertoire was mean NN-distance, meaning the average TCRdist to the nearest 10% of tetramer-positive reference sequences. GEM TCR motif frequency was calculated as the fraction of unique TCRs that matched known GEM sequences by V/J usage and CDR3 length. Linear discriminant analysis with leave-one-out cross-validation, implemented in scikit-learn, was used to classify active tuberculosis. TCRdb stores this immuneACCESS table with in-frame sequences only. Part of the clones is absent; in the studies checked, under half of the shortfall reflects unresolved V genes, and no reason is known for the rest. The V and J calls and clone size were taken over from that table, and D and trimming were inferred from the DNA. The sample yields tens of thousands of clones; about 91% were counted once. Of the sample, roughly 7% is held by the ten largest clones.

This TCR came from an adult with tuberculosis. Some clones in this sample may be carry-over from other donors' samples. Specimen: PBMCs, collected at tuberculosis diagnosis.

The CDR3 region: CASSVRGVGTDTQYF. The nucleotide sequence is TGTGCCAGCAGCGTCCGGGGTGTGGGCACAGATACGCAGTATTTT. Here the chain combines TRBV27 and TRBJ2-3; the D gene is possibly TRBD2, with 5 bases matching. From the cysteine up to the phenylalanine, the CDR3 has a length of 15 residues. Just the 45-base CDR3 DNA is kept, in frame starting at base 1. Trimming takes 6 bases from V and 1 base from J, and the germline ends sit 14 bases apart. Sequences MNHEY (CDR1) and SMNVEV (CDR2) are obtained from the germline V gene (reference sequence).